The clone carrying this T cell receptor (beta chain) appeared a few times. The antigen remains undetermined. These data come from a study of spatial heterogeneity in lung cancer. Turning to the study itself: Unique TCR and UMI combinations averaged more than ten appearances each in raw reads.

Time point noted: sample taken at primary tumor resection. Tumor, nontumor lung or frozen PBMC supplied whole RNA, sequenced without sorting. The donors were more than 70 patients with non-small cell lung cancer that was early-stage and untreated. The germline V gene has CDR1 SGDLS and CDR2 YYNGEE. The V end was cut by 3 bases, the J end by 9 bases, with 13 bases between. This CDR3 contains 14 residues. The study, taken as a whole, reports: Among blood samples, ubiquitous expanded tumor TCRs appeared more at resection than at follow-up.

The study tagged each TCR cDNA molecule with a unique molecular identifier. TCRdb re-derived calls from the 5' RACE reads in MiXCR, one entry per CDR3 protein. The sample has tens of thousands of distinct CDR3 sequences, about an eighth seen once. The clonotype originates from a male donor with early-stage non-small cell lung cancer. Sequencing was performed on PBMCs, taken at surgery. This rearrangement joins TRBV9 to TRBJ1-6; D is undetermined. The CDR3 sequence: CASSGRQVSSPLHF. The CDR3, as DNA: TGTGCCAGCAGCGGCCGTCAGGTGTCTTCACCCCTCCACTTT.